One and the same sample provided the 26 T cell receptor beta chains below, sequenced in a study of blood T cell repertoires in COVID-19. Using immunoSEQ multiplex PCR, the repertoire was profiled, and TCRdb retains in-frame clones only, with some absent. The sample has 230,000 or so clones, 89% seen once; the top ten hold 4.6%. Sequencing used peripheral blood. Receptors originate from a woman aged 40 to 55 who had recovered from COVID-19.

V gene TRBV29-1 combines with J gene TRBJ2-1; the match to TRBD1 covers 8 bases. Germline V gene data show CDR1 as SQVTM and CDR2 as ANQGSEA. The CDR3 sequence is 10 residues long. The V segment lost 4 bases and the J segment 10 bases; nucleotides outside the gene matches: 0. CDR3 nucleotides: TGCAGCGTTGGGACAGGGGAGCAGTTCTTC. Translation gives CSVGTGEQFF.

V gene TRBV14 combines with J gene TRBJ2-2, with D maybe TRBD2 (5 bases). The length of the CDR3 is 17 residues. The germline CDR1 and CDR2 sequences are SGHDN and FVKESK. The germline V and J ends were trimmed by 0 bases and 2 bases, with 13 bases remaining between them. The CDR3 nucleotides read TGTGCCAGCAGCCAAGACTGGAGGTTGCGTAACACCGGGGAGCTGTTTTTT. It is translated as CASSQDWRLRNTGELFF.

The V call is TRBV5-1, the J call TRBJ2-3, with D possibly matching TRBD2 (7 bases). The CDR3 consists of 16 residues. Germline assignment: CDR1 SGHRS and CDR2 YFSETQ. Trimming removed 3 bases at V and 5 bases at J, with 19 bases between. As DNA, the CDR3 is TGCGCCAGCAGCTATTCTACAGGGAGGGGGAGAGATACGCAGTATTTT. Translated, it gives CASSYSTGRGRDTQYF.

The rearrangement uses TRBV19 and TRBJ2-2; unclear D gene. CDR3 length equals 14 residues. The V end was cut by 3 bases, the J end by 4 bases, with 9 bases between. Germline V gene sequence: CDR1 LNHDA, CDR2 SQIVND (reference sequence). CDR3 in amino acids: CASSMSQITGELFF. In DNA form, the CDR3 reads TGTGCCAGTAGTATGTCGCAGATCACCGGGGAGCTGTTTTTT.

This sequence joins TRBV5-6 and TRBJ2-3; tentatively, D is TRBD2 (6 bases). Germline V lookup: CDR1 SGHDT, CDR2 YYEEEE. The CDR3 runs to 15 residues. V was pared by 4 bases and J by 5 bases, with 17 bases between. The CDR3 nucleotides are TGTGCCAGCAGCCCTCTACCCCTTAGCGGAGATACGCAGTATTTT. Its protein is CASSPLPLSGDTQYF.

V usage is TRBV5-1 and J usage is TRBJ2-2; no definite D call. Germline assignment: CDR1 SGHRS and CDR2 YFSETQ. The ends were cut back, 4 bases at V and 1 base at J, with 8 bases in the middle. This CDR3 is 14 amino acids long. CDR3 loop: CASSTDLNTGELFF. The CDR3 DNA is TGCGCCAGCAGCACCGACTTGAACACCGGGGAGCTGTTTTTT.

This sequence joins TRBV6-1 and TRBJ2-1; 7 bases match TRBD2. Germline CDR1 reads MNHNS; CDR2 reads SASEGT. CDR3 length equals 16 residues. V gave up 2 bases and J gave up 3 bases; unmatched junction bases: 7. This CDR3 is CASSENVLADYNEQFF. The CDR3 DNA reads TGTGCCAGCAGTGAAAATGTGCTAGCGGACTACAATGAGCAGTTCTTC.

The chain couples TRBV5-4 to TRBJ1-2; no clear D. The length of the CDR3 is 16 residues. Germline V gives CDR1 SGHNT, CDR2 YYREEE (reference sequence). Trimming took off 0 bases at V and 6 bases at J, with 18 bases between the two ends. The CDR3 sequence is CASSLDGGITTHGYTF. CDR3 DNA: TGTGCCAGCAGCTTGGATGGTGGCATTACTACCCATGGCTACACCTTC.

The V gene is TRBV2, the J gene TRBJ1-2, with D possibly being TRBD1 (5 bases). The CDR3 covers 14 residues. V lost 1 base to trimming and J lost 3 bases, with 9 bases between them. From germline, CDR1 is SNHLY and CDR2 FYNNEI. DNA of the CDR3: TGTGCCAGCAGTGAAGGGCAGGGCGACTATGGCTACACCTTC. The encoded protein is CASSEGQGDYGYTF.

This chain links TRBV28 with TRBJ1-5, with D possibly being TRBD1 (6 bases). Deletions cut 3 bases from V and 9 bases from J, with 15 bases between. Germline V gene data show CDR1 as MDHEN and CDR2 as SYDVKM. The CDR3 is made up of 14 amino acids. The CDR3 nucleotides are TGTGCCAGCAGTTTGGGGCAGGGGCTGCGGCCCCAGCATTTT. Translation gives CASSLGQGLRPQHF.

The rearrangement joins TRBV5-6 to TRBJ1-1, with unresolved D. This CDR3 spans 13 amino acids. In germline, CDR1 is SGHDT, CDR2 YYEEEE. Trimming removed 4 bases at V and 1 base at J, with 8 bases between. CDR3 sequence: CASSPNPNTEAFF. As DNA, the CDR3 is TGTGCCAGCAGCCCTAACCCGAACACTGAAGCTTTCTTT.

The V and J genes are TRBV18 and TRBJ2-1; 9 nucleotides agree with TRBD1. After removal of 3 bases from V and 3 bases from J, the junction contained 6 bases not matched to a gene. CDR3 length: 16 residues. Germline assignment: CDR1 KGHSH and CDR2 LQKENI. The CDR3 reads CASSPTRDRDYNEQFF. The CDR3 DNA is TGTGCCAGCTCACCTACCCGGGACAGGGACTACAATGAGCAGTTCTTC.

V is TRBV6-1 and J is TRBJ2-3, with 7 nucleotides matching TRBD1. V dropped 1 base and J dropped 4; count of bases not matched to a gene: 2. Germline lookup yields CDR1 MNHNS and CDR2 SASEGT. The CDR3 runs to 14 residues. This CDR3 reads CASSEDRGADTQYF. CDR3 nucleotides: TGTGCCAGCAGTGAAGACAGGGGTGCAGATACGCAGTATTTT.

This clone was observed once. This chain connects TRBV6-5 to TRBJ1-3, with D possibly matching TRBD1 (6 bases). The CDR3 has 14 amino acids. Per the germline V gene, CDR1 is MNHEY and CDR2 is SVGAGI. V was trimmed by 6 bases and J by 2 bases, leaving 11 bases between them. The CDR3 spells CASSLQGPGNTIYF. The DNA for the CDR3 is TGTGCCAGCAGCCTACAGGGACCTGGAAACACCATATATTTT.

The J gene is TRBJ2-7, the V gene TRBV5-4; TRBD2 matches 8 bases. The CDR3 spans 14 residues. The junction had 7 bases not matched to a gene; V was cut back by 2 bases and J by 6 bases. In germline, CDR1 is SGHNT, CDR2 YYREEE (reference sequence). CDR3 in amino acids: CASSFSGAPAEQYF. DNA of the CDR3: TGTGCCAGCAGCTTTAGCGGGGCCCCTGCCGAGCAGTACTTC.

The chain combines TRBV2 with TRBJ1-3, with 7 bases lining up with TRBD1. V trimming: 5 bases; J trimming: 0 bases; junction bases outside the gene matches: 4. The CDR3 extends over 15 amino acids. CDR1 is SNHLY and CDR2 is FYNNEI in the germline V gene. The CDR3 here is CASSIDRVSGNTIYF. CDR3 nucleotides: TGTGCCAGCAGTATTGACAGGGTCTCTGGAAACACCATATATTTT.

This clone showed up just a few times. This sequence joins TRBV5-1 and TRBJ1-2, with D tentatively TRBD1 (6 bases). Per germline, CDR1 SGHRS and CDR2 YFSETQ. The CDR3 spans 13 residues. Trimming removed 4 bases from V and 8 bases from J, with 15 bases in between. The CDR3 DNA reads TGCGCCAGCAGCAAGGGCCAGGGGACCGGCTACACCTTC. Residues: CASSKGQGTGYTF. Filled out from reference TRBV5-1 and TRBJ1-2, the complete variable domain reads KAGVTQTPRYLIKTRGQQVTLSCSPISGHRSVSWYQQTPGQGLQFLFEYFSETQRNKGNFPGRFSGRQFSNSRSEMNVSTLELGDSALYLCASSKGQGTGYTFGSGTRLTVV.

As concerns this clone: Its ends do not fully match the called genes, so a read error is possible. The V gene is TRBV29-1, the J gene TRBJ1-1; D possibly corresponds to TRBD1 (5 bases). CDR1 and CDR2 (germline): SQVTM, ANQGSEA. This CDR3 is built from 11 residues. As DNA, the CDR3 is TGCAGCGTCTTCGATTCCGACAGCACCATTTTT. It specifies CSVFDSDSTIF.

The CDR3 spells CASSVDYRVRTEAFF. The CDR3, as DNA: TGTGCCAGCAGCGTAGATTACAGGGTAAGAACTGAAGCTTTCTTT. This sequence joins TRBV9 and TRBJ1-1; TRBD1 is a possible D gene (6 bases). The CDR3 is 15 amino acids. Per the germline V gene, CDR1 is SGDLS and CDR2 is YYNGEE. The V and J ends lost 0 bases and 5 bases respectively, with 14 bases between them.

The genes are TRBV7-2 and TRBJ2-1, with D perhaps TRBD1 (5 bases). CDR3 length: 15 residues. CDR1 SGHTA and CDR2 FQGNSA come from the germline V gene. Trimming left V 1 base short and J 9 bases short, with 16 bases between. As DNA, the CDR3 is TGTGCCAGCAGCTTAGGTTTTCAGGGTGGGGCTGAGCAGTTCTTC. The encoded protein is CASSLGFQGGAEQFF.

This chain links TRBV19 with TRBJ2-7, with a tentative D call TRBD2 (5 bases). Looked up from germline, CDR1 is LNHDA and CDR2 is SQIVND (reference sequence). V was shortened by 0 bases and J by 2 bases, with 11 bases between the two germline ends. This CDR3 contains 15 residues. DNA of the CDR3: TGTGCCAGTAGTATAGATTCAGCGGTTCCCTACGAGCAGTACTTC. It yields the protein CASSIDSAVPYEQYF. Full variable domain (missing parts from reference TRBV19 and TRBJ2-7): DGGITQSPKYLFRKEGQNVTLSCEQNLNHDAMYWYRQDPGQGLRLIYYSQIVNDFQKGDIAEGYSVSREKKESFPLTVTSAQKNPTAFYLCASSIDSAVPYEQYFGPGTRLTVT.

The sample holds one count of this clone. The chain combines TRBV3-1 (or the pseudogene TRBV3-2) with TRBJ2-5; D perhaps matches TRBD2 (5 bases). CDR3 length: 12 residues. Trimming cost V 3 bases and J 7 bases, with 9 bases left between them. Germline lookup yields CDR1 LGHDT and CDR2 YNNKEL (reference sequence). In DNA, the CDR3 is TGTGCCAGCAGCCAGCGACTACCGACCCAGTACTTC. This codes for CASSQRLPTQYF.

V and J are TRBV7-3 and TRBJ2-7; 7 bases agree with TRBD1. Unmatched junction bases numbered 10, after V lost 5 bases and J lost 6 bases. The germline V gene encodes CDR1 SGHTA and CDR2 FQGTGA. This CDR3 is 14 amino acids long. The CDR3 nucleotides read TGTGCCAGCAGCCCCTCCGGGACAGCACTCGAGCAGTACTTC. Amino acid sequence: CASSPSGTALEQYF.

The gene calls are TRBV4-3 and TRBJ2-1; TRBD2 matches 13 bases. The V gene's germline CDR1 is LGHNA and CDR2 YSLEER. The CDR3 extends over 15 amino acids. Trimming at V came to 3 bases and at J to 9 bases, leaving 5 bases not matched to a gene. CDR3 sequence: CASSQTSGGPFEQFF. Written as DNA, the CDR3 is TGCGCCAGCAGCCAGACTAGCGGGGGGCCATTTGAGCAGTTCTTC.

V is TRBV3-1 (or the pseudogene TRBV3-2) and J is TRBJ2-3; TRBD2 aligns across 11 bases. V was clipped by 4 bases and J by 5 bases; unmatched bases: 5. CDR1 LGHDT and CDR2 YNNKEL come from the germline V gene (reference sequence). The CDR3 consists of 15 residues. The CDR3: CASSLSGGAGDTQYF. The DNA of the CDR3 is TGTGCCAGCAGCCTTAGCGGGGGGGCCGGAGATACGCAGTATTTT.

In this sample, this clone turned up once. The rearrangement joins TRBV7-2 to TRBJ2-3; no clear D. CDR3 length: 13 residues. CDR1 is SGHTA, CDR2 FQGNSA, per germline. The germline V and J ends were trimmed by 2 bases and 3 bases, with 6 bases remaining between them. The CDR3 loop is CASSLLRTDTQYF. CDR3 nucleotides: TGTGCCAGCAGCTTACTCAGGACAGATACGCAGTATTTT.